A selection of T cell receptor beta chains follows, all from one sample in a study of blood T cell repertoires in COVID-19. The table came from immunoSEQ multiplex PCR; TCRdb's copy has only in-frame clones and leaves some out. The data contain approximately 270,000 clones, more than 85% of them singletons. Material: PBMCs or T cells enriched from blood (not recorded which). All receptors derive from a man aged 40-49 years who had been exposed to COVID-19. CDR3s include the opening cysteine and the closing phenylalanine or tryptophan. The D gene is left open where the match is weak. Size tells how often a clone was seen (once, few, many) or the class of an expanded clone, and some rows leave it out.

d_gene	j_gene	v_gene	abundance	CDR3aa	CDR3nt
NA	TRBJ1-1	TRBV6-5	NA	CASSVRGTEAFF	TGTGCCAGCAGCGTAAGAGGGACTGAAGCTTTCTTT
NA	TRBJ1-2	TRBV21-1	NA	CASSKIANPDGYTF	TGTGCCAGCAGCAAAATCGCGAACCCGGATGGCTACACCTTC
NA	TRBJ1-1	TRBV5-8	NA	CASSLFRGVNTEAFF	TGTGCCAGCAGCTTGTTTAGGGGTGTGAACACTGAAGCTTTCTTT
TRBD2	TRBJ2-3	TRBV24-1	NA	CATRPSGATDTQYF	TGTGCCACCAGGCCTAGCGGCGCCACAGATACGCAGTATTTT
TRBD1	TRBJ2-1	TRBV4-1	once	CASSSSGTGLLSEQFF	TGCGCCAGCAGCTCTTCCGGGACAGGGTTATTGAGTGAGCAGTTCTTC
NA	TRBJ2-7	TRBV6-5	NA	CASSYSPGPSYEQYF	TGTGCCAGCAGTTACTCTCCAGGGCCCTCCTACGAGCAGTACTTC
TRBD2	TRBJ2-7	TRBV19	NA	CASSPGGADFTYEQYF	TGTGCCAGTAGTCCCGGGGGGGCGGATTTTACCTACGAGCAGTACTTC
TRBD1	TRBJ1-6	TRBV7-3	NA	CASSLTTGDSPLHF	TGTGCCAGCAGCTTAACGACAGGGGATTCACCCCTCCACTTT
TRBD2	TRBJ2-5	TRBV5-1	NA	CASCLPKREGGETQYF	TGCGCCAGCTGCCTCCCAAAGCGGGAGGGCGGTGAGACCCAGTACTTC
TRBD1	TRBJ1-2	TRBV7-2	NA	CASSLALQGPGYTF	TGTGCCAGCAGCTTAGCGTTACAGGGGCCTGGCTACACCTTC
TRBD1	TRBJ1-1	TRBV11-2	NA	CASSLDRQGAFF	TGTGCCAGCAGCTTAGATAGACAGGGAGCTTTCTTT
NA	TRBJ1-3	TRBV7-2	NA	CASSSPYQAGNTIYF	TGTGCCAGCAGCTCGCCGTATCAGGCCGGAAACACCATATATTTT
NA	TRBJ1-5	TRBV19	NA	CASSKQGIQPQHF	TGTGCCAGTAGTAAGCAGGGTATACAGCCCCAGCATTTT
TRBD2	TRBJ2-7	TRBV7-9	NA	CASSLPPRLAGGRDEQYF	TGTGCCAGCAGCTTACCACCCCGACTAGCGGGAGGGCGGGACGAGCAGTACTTC